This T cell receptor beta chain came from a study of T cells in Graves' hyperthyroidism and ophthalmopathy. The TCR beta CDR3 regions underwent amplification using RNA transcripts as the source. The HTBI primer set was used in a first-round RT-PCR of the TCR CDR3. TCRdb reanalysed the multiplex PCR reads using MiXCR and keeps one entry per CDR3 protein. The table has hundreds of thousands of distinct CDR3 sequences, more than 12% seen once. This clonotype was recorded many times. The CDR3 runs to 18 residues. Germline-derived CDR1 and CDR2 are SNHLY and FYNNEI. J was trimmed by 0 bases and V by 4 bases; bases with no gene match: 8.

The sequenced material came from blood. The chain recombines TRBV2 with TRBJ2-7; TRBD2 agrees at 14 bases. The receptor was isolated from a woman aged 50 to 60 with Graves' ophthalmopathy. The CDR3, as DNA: TGTGCCAGCAGTGGAAGGGGACTAGCGGGAGAGAGCTCCTACGAGCAGTACTTC. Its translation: CASSGRGLAGESSYEQYF.